These 5 T cell receptor beta chains share one sample of origin, sequenced in a study of T cells in Graves' hyperthyroidism and ophthalmopathy. TCR beta CDR3 regions were amplified from RNA. HTBI primers drove first-round RT-PCR of the TCR CDR3. TCRdb used MiXCR to reprocess the multiplex PCR reads, holding one entry per CDR3 protein. The table has fewer than 600,000 distinct CDR3 sequences, 13% to 15% seen once. Input material: blood. Receptors were obtained from a woman between 18 and 29 years old with Graves' hyperthyroidism.

This clonotype occurred many times. The V call is TRBV5-1, the J call TRBJ2-2; D uncertain. The germline V and J ends were trimmed by 4 bases and 4 bases, with 14 bases remaining between them. This CDR3 is 15 amino acids long. Germline values: CDR1 SGHRS, CDR2 YFSETQ. The CDR3 sequence is CASSPSSPSTGELFF. CDR3 DNA sequence: TGCGCCAGCAGCCCTTCGTCCCCTAGCACCGGGGAGCTGTTTTTT.

This clonotype was seen a few times. J is TRBJ2-7 and V is TRBV6-1; D is ambiguous. This CDR3 spans 14 amino acids. V was shortened by 6 bases and J by 2 bases, with 14 bases between the two germline ends. Germline-derived CDR1 and CDR2 are MNHNS and SASEGT. CDR3 DNA: TGTGCCAGCAGCCTCATCTCTAATACCTACGAGCAGTACTTC. Its protein is CASSLISNTYEQYF.

This clonotype turned up a few times. The V and J genes are TRBV7-3 and TRBJ2-7; D possibly corresponds to TRBD2 (6 bases). Trimming shortened V by 4 bases and J by 4 bases, and 29 bases separated the two germline ends. The CDR3 spans 19 residues. Per the germline V gene, CDR1 is SGHTA and CDR2 is FQGTGA. The CDR3 here is CASSYAGRTTTLPSYEQYF. CDR3 bases: TGTGCCAGCAGCTACGCGGGGAGGACTACGACCCTACCTTCGTACGAGCAGTACTTC.

This clonotype has just a few counts. The V call is TRBV7-8, the J call TRBJ2-7; no clear D gene. V shed 1 base and J shed 5 bases, with 12 bases lying between them. Germline lookup yields CDR1 SGHVS and CDR2 FQNEAQ. CDR3 length: 14 amino acids. CDR3: CASSLERERDEQYF. The CDR3 DNA is TGTGCCAGCAGCTTAGAAAGGGAAAGGGACGAGCAGTACTTC.

Turning to this clonotype: A much larger clone differs from this one at a single base, so this may be a read error. The V gene is TRBV12-3 or TRBV12-4, the J gene TRBJ2-3, with TRBD1 as a possible D gene (6 bases). The CDR3 is 12 amino acids. The CDR3 nucleotides read TGTCCCAGCAGCGCCCAGGGGGATACGCAGTATTTT. Translating it yields CPSSAQGDTQYF.